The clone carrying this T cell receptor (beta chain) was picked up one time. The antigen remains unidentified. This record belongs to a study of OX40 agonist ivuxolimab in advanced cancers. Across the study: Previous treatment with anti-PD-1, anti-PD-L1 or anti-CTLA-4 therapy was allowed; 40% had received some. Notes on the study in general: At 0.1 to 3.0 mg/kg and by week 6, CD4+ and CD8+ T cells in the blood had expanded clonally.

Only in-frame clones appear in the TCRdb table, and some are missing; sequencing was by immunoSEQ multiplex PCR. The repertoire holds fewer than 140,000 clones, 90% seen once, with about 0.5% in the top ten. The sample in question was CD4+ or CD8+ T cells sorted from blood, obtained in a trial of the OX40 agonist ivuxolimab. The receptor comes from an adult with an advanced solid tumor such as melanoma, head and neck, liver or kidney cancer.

CDR3 DNA sequence: TGTGCCAGCAGTTTAGATAGGGGAGGCGGCTACACCTTC. It yields the protein CASSLDRGGGYTF. This rearrangement joins TRBV28 to TRBJ1-2; tentatively, D is TRBD1 (5 bases). V lost 2 bases to trimming and J lost 8 bases, with 12 bases between them. This CDR3 is 13 amino acids long. Per the germline V gene, CDR1 is MDHEN and CDR2 is SYDVKM.